This T cell receptor (beta chain) derives from a study of shared clonotypes between healthy human individuals. As for the study in general: The composition of the donors was a couple of women and three men aged 18 to 49.

This clone was counted only a few times. Naive CD8 cells lacked CD45RO and underwent positive selection for CCR7, leaving out terminally differentiated effector memory CD45RA+ cells. The donors were adults (healthy and HIV-negative) with no recent acute infections or vaccinations. The V gene end was trimmed by 1 base and the J gene end by 4 bases; junction bases not matched to a gene: 0. The CDR3 runs to 15 residues. Germline CDR1 and CDR2: LGHNA and YSLEER. Genomic DNA (from each subset) was split evenly across several immunoSEQ plates. This table comes from immunoSEQ multiplex PCR, and its TCRdb copy is limited to in-frame clones, with some not included. This repertoire shows around 1.9 million clones, about 93% found once; its top ten account for approximately 1.7%.

The V and J genes are TRBV4-3 and TRBJ2-2, with 10 bases aligning to TRBD1. The sequencing input was naive CD8+ T cells from PBMCs. The receptor was isolated from a man younger than 30 in good health. Some clones in this sample may be carry-over from other donors' samples. Written as DNA, the CDR3 is TGCGCCAGCAGCCAAGGGACAGGGGGCACCGGGGAGCTGTTTTTT. Residues: CASSQGTGGTGELFF.